These T cell receptor beta chains were read from a single sample in a study of tumor-infiltrating lymphocytes in primary liver carcinoma. TCRdb recomputed calls from the multiplex PCR reads with MiXCR, one row per CDR3 protein. The sample contains 90,000 to 150,000 distinct CDR3 sequences, 65% to 75% of which appear only once. Source material: tumor-adjacent normal liver tissue. The receptors were sampled from an older woman with primary liver carcinoma and hepatitis B virus infection. CDR3s include the opening cysteine and the closing phenylalanine or tryptophan. The D gene is left open where the match is weak. The size entry is marked missing in some rows and otherwise reads once, few, many or a size class.

J,D,size,V,CDR3,DNA
TRBJ2-5,.,.,TRBV29-1,CSVEEGHGTQYF,TGCAGCGTTGAAGAAGGCCACGGGACTCAGTACTTC
TRBJ1-4,.,.,TRBV29-1,CSATGAFNEKVFF,TGCAGCGCTACGGGCGCTTTTAATGAAAAAGTGTTTTTT
TRBJ1-1,TRBD1,many,TRBV28,CASSGQGAPNTEAFF,TGTGCCAGCTCCGGACAGGGGGCCCCGAACACTGAAGCTTTCTTT
TRBJ2-1,TRBD2,.,TRBV11-2,CASSLASLTGGQINGQFF,TGTGCCAGCAGCTTAGCCTCCCTAACGGGAGGGCAAATCAATGGGCAGTTCTTC
TRBJ2-1,.,many,TRBV6-1,CASSEKRGGSYNEQFF,TGTGCCAGCAGTGAAAAAAGGGGGGGCTCCTACAATGAGCAGTTCTTC
TRBJ2-1,.,.,TRBV12-5,CASGFVVAYNEQFF,TGTGCTAGTGGTTTCGTAGTAGCTTACAATGAGCAGTTCTTC
TRBJ2-2,.,.,TRBV11-2,CASSFDKTGELFF,TGTGCCAGCAGCTTTGACAAGACTGGGGAGCTGTTTTTT
TRBJ1-2,TRBD1,many,TRBV29-1,CSATKGQGHNYGYTF,TGCAGCGCAACAAAGGGACAGGGACACAACTATGGCTACACCTTC
TRBJ2-7,TRBD2,.,TRBV5-1,CANSSGSSYEQYF,TGCGCCAACAGCAGCGGGAGTTCCTACGAGCAGTACTTC
TRBJ2-7,.,many,TRBV12-3/TRBV12-4,CASTSGASSYEQYF,TGTGCCAGCACCTCTGGGGCAAGCTCCTACGAGCAGTACTTC
TRBJ2-1,.,.,TRBV12-3/TRBV12-4,CAGSSVYNELFF,TGTGCCGGCAGTTCGGTCTACAATGAGCTGTTCTTC
TRBJ2-1,TRBD2,.,TRBV28,CASSPLGLAGYTYNEQFF,TGTGCCAGCAGTCCTCTGGGACTAGCGGGATACACCTACAATGAGCAGTTCTTC
TRBJ2-1,TRBD1,.,TRBV5-4,CANRGEQRNGQFF,TGTGCCAACAGGGGAGAGCAACGCAATGGGCAGTTCTTC
TRBJ2-1,.,.,TRBV6-5,CVCSYSPSTNEQFF,TGTGTCTGCAGTTACTCCCCTAGCACTAATGAGCAGTTCTTC
TRBJ2-7,.,.,TRBV4-2,CASSQQDRTYEQYF,TGTGCCAGCAGCCAACAGGATAGGACCTACGAGCAGTACTTC
TRBJ2-2,.,.,TRBV11-3,CASSLDHDIGELCF,TGTGCCAGCAGCTTAGACCACGACATCGGGGAGCTGTGTTTT
TRBJ2-7,.,.,TRBV11-2,CASSLEPRRGGEQYF,TGTGCCAGCAGCTTAGAGCCTAGGAGGGGCGGCGAGCAGTACTTC
TRBJ2-1,.,once,TRBV28,CASSRPGLGRLYNEQFF,TGTGCCAGCAGCCGCCCGGGACTGGGTCGTTTATACAATGAGCAGTTCTTC
TRBJ2-3,.,many,TRBV29-1,CSVVRGVGGPDTQYF,TGCAGCGTTGTCAGAGGTGTTGGGGGCCCAGATACGCAGTATTTT
TRBJ2-1,.,.,TRBV10-3,CVISEGLGRDSEQFF,TGTGTCATCAGTGAAGGGTTGGGTAGGGATAGTGAGCAGTTCTTC
TRBJ2-2,.,.,TRBV11-2,CASGLNRTGELFF,TGTGCCAGCGGCTTAAATAGGACTGGGGAGCTGTTCTTT
TRBJ2-4,.,.,TRBV28,CASSLGGAVAKNIQYF,TGTGCCAGCAGTTTAGGGGGCGCGGTAGCCAAAAACATTCAGTACTTC
TRBJ2-7,.,.,TRBV29-1,CSAWDGGRFELYF,TGCAGCGCCTGGGACGGGGGGCGCTTCGAGCTGTACTTC
TRBJ2-1,.,.,TRBV4-1,CANSQGARGGSYNEQFF,TGCGCCAACAGCCAAGGGGCTAGGGGAGGTTCCTACAATGAGCAGTTCTTC
TRBJ2-3,.,.,TRBV29-1,CSIGFSAARIDTQYF,TGCAGCATTGGGTTCTCCGCGGCCCGCATAGATACGCAGTATTTT
TRBJ1-2,.,.,TRBV28,CVSSLLKKNYGYTF,TGTGTCAGCAGTTTACTCAAGAAGAACTATGGCTACACCTTC
TRBJ2-2,.,.,TRBV11-2,CVCSLDRTGELFF,TGTGTCTGCAGCTTAGATAGGACTGGGGAGTTGTTTTTT
TRBJ2-7,TRBD1,.,TRBV7-8,CAGSYLQGPNYEQYF,TGTGCTGGCAGTTACTTACAGGGGCCCAATTACGAGCAGTACTTC
TRBJ2-7,.,.,TRBV28,CANSFLSRAYEQYF,TGTGCCAACAGTTTTCTGAGCCGAGCCTACGAGCAGTACTTC
TRBJ2-1,.,.,TRBV11-3,CASSPGSSYNEQF,TGTGCCAGCAGCCCAGGGAGCTCCTACAATGAGCAATTC
TRBJ2-1,.,many,TRBV5-1,CASGPGTSYNEQFF,TGCGCCAGCGGCCCCGGGACCTCCTACAATGAGCAGTTCTTC
TRBJ1-5,TRBD1,many,TRBV10-1,CASRRNGTGSDQPQHF,TGCGCCAGCAGGAGGAACGGGACAGGCTCGGATCAGCCCCAGCATTTT
TRBJ2-1,TRBD2,.,TRBV5-1,CASSWVTSGSGGDQFF,TGCGCTAGCAGCTGGGTGACTAGCGGGAGTGGCGGTGATCAGTTCTTC
TRBJ1-2,.,.,TRBV12-3/TRBV12-4,CVSSLKVDYGYTF,TGTGTCAGCAGTTTGAAGGTGGATTATGGCTACACCTTC
TRBJ2-5,.,.,TRBV12-3/TRBV12-4,CACSSYLGRTQYF,TGTGCCTGCAGTTCTTACTTGGGGCGGACCCAGTACTTC
TRBJ1-1,TRBD1,many,TRBV4-1,CASSQVLGTGNTEAFF,TGCGCCAGCAGCCAAGTGTTAGGGACAGGGAACACTGAAGCTTTCTTT